The 21 T cell receptor beta chains presented below share a single source sample, sequenced in a study of radiotherapy plus CTLA-4 blockade in lung cancer. The data were produced by immunoSEQ multiplex PCR, yet TCRdb's version contains in-frame clones alone and is incomplete. The table includes some 66,000 clones, approximately 83% detected once. Sequencing used peripheral blood, obtained from a patient treated with radiotherapy plus ipilimumab. Source of these receptors: a human donor with non-small cell lung cancer who had a partial response to radiotherapy plus ipilimumab.

In its sample, this clone was seen once. The chain links TRBV7-3 to TRBJ2-1, with a tentative D call TRBD1 (5 bases). Germline values: CDR1 SGHTA, CDR2 FQGTGA. With 1 base removed from V and 4 bases from J, the gap between germline ends came to 5 bases. This CDR3 has 13 residues. The CDR3 reads CASSLRQYNEQFF. CDR3 in DNA: TGTGCCAGCAGCTTAAGACAGTACAATGAGCAGTTCTTC.

V is TRBV7-3 and J is TRBJ2-2, with a tentative D call TRBD2 (5 bases). Deletions cut 4 bases from V and 7 bases from J, with 13 bases between. The CDR3 runs 14 residues. Per the germline V gene, CDR1 is SGHTA and CDR2 is FQGTGA. The CDR3 loop reads CASSSQEGIGELFF. The DNA for the CDR3 is TGTGCCAGCAGCTCCCAAGAGGGTATCGGGGAGCTGTTTTTT.

The V and J genes are TRBV28 and TRBJ2-5, with TRBD2 identical over 10 bases. The germline V gene has CDR1 MDHEN and CDR2 SYDVKM. Trimming at V came to 5 bases and at J to 5 bases, leaving 14 bases not matched to a gene. The CDR3 covers 17 residues. CDR3 coding DNA: TGTGCCAGCAGTCCCGGGGGTAGCGGGAGGTTTGTCGAGACCCAGTACTTC. Protein product: CASSPGGSGRFVETQYF.

This clone was recorded a few times. The chain links TRBV2 to TRBJ2-3, with D possibly being TRBD2 (5 bases). This CDR3 is 16 amino acids long. Trimming cost V 5 bases and J 2 bases, with 17 bases left between them. Per germline, CDR1 SNHLY and CDR2 FYNNEI. CDR3 DNA: TGTGCCAGCAGTCGCCATGTAGCGCCCTACACAGATACGCAGTATTTT. It specifies CASSRHVAPYTDTQYF.

The chain combines TRBV2 with TRBJ2-1; 8 nucleotides agree with TRBD2. The CDR3 extends over 15 amino acids. V shed 5 bases and J 7 bases; nucleotides not matched to a gene: 10. CDR1 is SNHLY, CDR2 FYNNEI, per germline. In DNA, the CDR3 is TGTGCCAGCAGTAATCTAGCGGGCGGTGGGAATGAGCAGTTCTTC. Translation gives CASSNLAGGGNEQFF.

This chain connects TRBV27 to TRBJ2-2; 7 bases are shared with TRBD2. J lost 4 bases, V lost 7 bases, and 12 bases had no gene match. Germline lookup yields CDR1 MNHEY and CDR2 SMNVEV (reference sequence). The CDR3 consists of 16 residues. CDR3 protein: CASTTWGGMSTGELFF. The CDR3 DNA follows: TGTGCCAGCACCACGTGGGGGGGGATGAGCACCGGGGAGCTGTTTTTT.

This clone has a single count. In DNA form, the CDR3 reads TGTGCCAGCAGCTTAATTCCGGGTGGGGCCAACGTCCTGACTTTC. It translates to CASSLIPGGANVLTF. The chain carries TRBV7-3 and TRBJ2-6; D unresolved. V lost 1 base and J lost 3, with 7 bases in between. The germline V gene encodes CDR1 SGHTA and CDR2 FQGTGA. The CDR3 is 15 amino acids.

This clone has only a few counts. The chain is built from TRBV5-4 and TRBJ1-2; D gene ambiguous. The V gene lost 4 bases and the J gene lost 5 bases, with 15 bases spanning the gap. The germline V gene encodes CDR1 SGHNT and CDR2 YYREEE (reference sequence). This CDR3 is 14 amino acids long. The CDR3 sequence: CASSQEGRNYGYTF. CDR3 nucleotides: TGTGCCAGCAGCCAGGAGGGAAGGAATTATGGCTACACCTTC.

The chain combines TRBV18 with TRBJ2-2, with D possibly being TRBD2 (5 bases). The germline gives CDR1 KGHSH, CDR2 LQKENI. With 1 base removed from V and 0 bases from J, the gap between germline ends came to 9 bases. This CDR3 comprises 16 residues. The CDR3 here is CASSPLVASNTGELFF. The CDR3 nucleotides are TGTGCCAGCTCACCACTCGTAGCGTCGAACACCGGGGAGCTGTTTTTT.

V and J are TRBV29-1 and TRBJ2-5, with a tentative D call TRBD1 (5 bases). V lost 3 bases to trimming and J lost 0 bases, with 14 bases between them. The CDR3 is 15 residues long. Germline CDR1 is SQVTM and CDR2 is ANQGSEA. The DNA for the CDR3 is TGCAGCGTTGATAATAACTGGGGCTACCAAGAGACCCAGTACTTC. It yields the protein CSVDNNWGYQETQYF. The full variable domain, completed using reference TRBV29-1 and TRBJ2-5, is SAVISQKPSRDICQRGTSLTIQCQVDSQVTMMFWYRQQPGQSLTLIATANQGSEATYESGFVIDKFPISRPNLTFSTLTVSNMSPEDSSIYLCSVDNNWGYQETQYFGPGTRLLVL.

This rearrangement joins TRBV18 to TRBJ1-1, with TRBD1 identical over 7 bases. This CDR3 region has 14 residues. Trimming at V came to 0 bases and at J to 5 bases, leaving 3 bases not matched to a gene. CDR1 and CDR2 from the germline V gene are KGHSH and LQKENI. The DNA of the CDR3 is TGTGCCAGCTCACCACCGACAGGGAGGACTGAAGCTTTCTTT. This translates into CASSPPTGRTEAFF.

The V and J genes are TRBV5-6 and TRBJ1-5, with D perhaps matching TRBD1 (6 bases). The germline V gene has CDR1 SGHDT and CDR2 YYEEEE. This CDR3 has 17 residues. Trimming removed 0 bases from V and 6 bases from J, with 19 bases in between. The CDR3 sequence is CASSLEGGHRVSQPQHF. In DNA, the CDR3 is TGTGCCAGCAGCTTGGAAGGTGGTCACAGGGTGAGTCAGCCCCAGCATTTT.

This chain joins TRBV4-1 and TRBJ1-2, with 11 bases matching TRBD1. The CDR3 runs to 16 residues. CDR1 and CDR2 from the germline V gene are MGHRA and YSYEKL. The trim removed 0 bases at V and 8 bases at J, leaving 8 bases unmatched. The CDR3 DNA reads TGCGCCAGCAGCCAAGACCTAGGGACAGGGGGTCAAGGCTACACCTTC. Translation gives CASSQDLGTGGQGYTF.

The rearrangement joins TRBV7-2 to TRBJ2-6; a possible D gene is TRBD2 (5 bases). Germline CDR1 reads SGHTA; CDR2 reads FQGNSA. Trimming took off 0 bases at V and 12 bases at J, with 12 bases between the two ends. CDR3 length: 14 amino acids. The CDR3 DNA follows: TGTGCCAGCAGCTTAGCTGTTGGAGGCTTCGTCCTGACTTTC. As protein: CASSLAVGGFVLTF. Complete variable domain (other parts from reference TRBV7-2 and TRBJ2-6): GAGVSQSPSNKVTEKGKDVELRCDPISGHTALYWYRQSLGQGLEFLIYFQGNSAPDKSGLPSDRFSAERTGGSVSTLTIQRTQQEDSAVYLCASSLAVGGFVLTFGAGSRLTVL.

The CDR3 region has the DNA TGTGCCAGCAGTTACTCCCGACAGGGGTGGTACGAGCAGTACTTC. This translates into CASSYSRQGWYEQYF. The chain uses TRBV6-5 and TRBJ2-7; 8 bases map to TRBD1. The germline V gene encodes CDR1 MNHEY and CDR2 SVGAGI. V lost 0 bases to trimming and J lost 4 bases; unmatched junction nucleotides: 5. The CDR3 is 15 residues long.

In DNA form, the CDR3 reads TGCGCCAGCGCGACCGGGACTAGCGGGAGCACCGGGGAGTATTTT. This codes for CASATGTSGSTGEYF. V usage is TRBV10-1 and J usage is TRBJ2-3, with 14 bases matching TRBD2. The V segment lost 8 bases and the J segment 13 bases; nucleotides outside the gene matches: 14. The germline V gene encodes CDR1 WNHNN and CDR2 SYGVQD (reference sequence). CDR3 length: 15 residues.

This sequence joins TRBV5-6 and TRBJ2-5; TRBD2 matches at 14 bases. V lost 3 bases to trimming and J lost 4 bases; unmatched junction nucleotides: 5. In germline, CDR1 is SGHDT, CDR2 YYEEEE. CDR3 length equals 16 residues. CDR3 in DNA: TGTGCCAGCAGCTCCGGACTAGCGGGAGGTCTAGAGACCCAGTACTTC. Amino acids: CASSSGLAGGLETQYF.

This clone was observed a handful of times. This chain connects TRBV4-1 to TRBJ1-1; no clear D. The germline V gene has CDR1 MGHRA and CDR2 YSYEKL. CDR3 size: 13 residues. Between the trimmed V and J ends, which lost 6 bases and 2 bases, there was a span of 10 bases. The CDR3 bases are TGCGCCAGCAGTCACCTAGACAACACTGAAGCTTTCTTT. The encoded protein is CASSHLDNTEAFF.

The gene calls are TRBV9 and TRBJ2-7; 11 bases match TRBD2. CDR3 length: 15 amino acids. Germline CDR1 and CDR2: SGDLS and YYNGEE. J lost 4 bases, V lost 0 bases, and 3 bases had no gene match. The chain's CDR3 is CASSVGSGREYEQYF. DNA for the CDR3: TGTGCCAGCAGCGTAGGTAGCGGGAGGGAGTACGAGCAGTACTTC. The full variable domain, in which reference TRBV9 and TRBJ2-7 provide the parts outside the CDR3, is DSGVTQTPKHLITATGQRVTLRCSPRSGDLSVYWYQQSLDQGLQFLIQYYNGEERAKGNILERFSAQQFPDLHSELNLSSLELGDSALYFCASSVGSGREYEQYFGPGTRLTVT.

The chain carries TRBV5-1 and TRBJ2-5, with D unresolved. V dropped 4 bases and J dropped 4 bases, with 17 bases sitting between them. This CDR3 region has 15 residues. Germline V gene sequence: CDR1 SGHRS, CDR2 YFSETQ. The CDR3 DNA follows: TGCGCCAGCAGCGACCCATTTACTGCAGGAGAGACCCAGTACTTC. Translated, it gives CASSDPFTAGETQYF.

V gene TRBV11-2 combines with J gene TRBJ2-1; tentatively, D is TRBD2 (6 bases). Germline CDR1 SGHAT, CDR2 FQNNGV. V lost 10 bases and J 4 bases, leaving 17 bases between the germline ends. CDR3 length: 14 amino acids. The CDR3 loop reads CATTPAGRYNEQFF. The CDR3 DNA reads TGTGCCACCACCCCCGCCGGGAGATACAATGAGCAGTTCTTC.